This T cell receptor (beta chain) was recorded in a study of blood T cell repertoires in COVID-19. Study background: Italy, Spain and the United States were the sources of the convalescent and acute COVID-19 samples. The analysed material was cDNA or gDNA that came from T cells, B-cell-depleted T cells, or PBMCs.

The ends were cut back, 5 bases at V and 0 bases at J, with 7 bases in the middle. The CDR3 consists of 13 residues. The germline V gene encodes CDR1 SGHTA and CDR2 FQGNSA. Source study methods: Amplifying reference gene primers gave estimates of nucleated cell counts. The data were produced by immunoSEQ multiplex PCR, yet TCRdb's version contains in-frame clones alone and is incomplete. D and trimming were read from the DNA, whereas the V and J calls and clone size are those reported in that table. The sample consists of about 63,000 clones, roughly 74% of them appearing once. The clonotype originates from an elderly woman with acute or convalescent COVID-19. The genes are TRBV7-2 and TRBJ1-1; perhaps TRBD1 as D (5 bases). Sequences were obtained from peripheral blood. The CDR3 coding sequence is TGTGCCAGCAGCCAAGGGGTGAACACTGAAGCTTTCTTT. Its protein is CASSQGVNTEAFF.